The clone carrying this TCR beta chain was seen repeatedly, ten times or more. This specimen comes from a study of immune characterization of retroperitoneal liposarcoma. This CDR3 spans 15 amino acids. Germline V CDR1 and CDR2: MNHNS, SASEGT. V was shortened by 5 bases and J by 1 base, with 13 bases between the two germline ends. MiXCR was run by TCRdb on the PCR reads, yielding one entry per CDR3 protein. In the table there are some 9,900 distinct CDR3 sequences, less than 35% of which are singletons. Sequencing input: tumor tissue. The source is a male donor with retroperitoneal liposarcoma. This chain uses TRBV6-1 with TRBJ2-3, with D perhaps matching TRBD1 (6 bases). CDR3 sequence: CASSWQGIGTDTQYF. The CDR3, as DNA: TGTGCCAGCAGTTGGCAGGGGATAGGCACAGATACGCAGTATTTT.